This T cell receptor beta chain was sequenced in a study of T cell repertoires and HLA-DP antigens. Study background: Pre-culture CD4+ samples used roughly 1,100 ng DNA versus about 0.2 ug for CD137+CD4+ sorts.

About this clone: Its antigen is not identified.

The CDR3 length is 13 residues. Trimming cost V 7 bases and J 3 bases, with 13 bases left between them. CDR1 and CDR2 from the germline V gene are MNHNY and SVGAGI (reference sequence). Average purity of the negatively selected CD4+ T cells was less than 98%. TCRdb's table, derived via immunoSEQ multiplex PCR, lists solely in-frame clones and lacks some. The data contain around 90,000 clones, approximately 86% of them singletons. The material sequenced was CD4+ T cells from PBMCs. The sequence came from a man aged 50 to 60 in good health and CMV-seronegative. V gene TRBV6-6 combines with J gene TRBJ2-7, with D perhaps matching TRBD1 (6 bases). CDR3 sequence reads: CASMDSNFYEQYF. DNA of the CDR3: TGTGCCAGCATGGACAGCAATTTCTACGAGCAGTACTTC.